Below are 11 T cell receptor beta chains sequenced from a single sample in a study of spatial heterogeneity in lung cancer. TCRdb redid the calling of the 5' RACE reads with MiXCR, one entry per CDR3 protein. The repertoire holds under 75,000 distinct CDR3 sequences, with 7.5% to 9% as singletons. Documented time point: sample taken at primary tumor resection. Whole RNA, which was extracted from tumor, nontumor lung tissue or frozen PBMC, was sequenced without any cell sorting. This sample comprised PBMCs, obtained at surgery. These receptors were obtained from a female donor with early-stage non-small cell lung cancer.

V and J are TRBV25-1 and TRBJ2-2; 8 bases agree with TRBD1. With 6 bases clipped from V and 4 bases from J, the junction kept 4 bases outside the gene matches. Germline values: CDR1 MGHDK, CDR2 SYGVNS. CDR3 length: 14 residues. CDR3 bases: TGTGCCAGCAGGGAGGACAGGGCCACCGGGGAGCTGTTTTTT. This sequence encodes CASREDRATGELFF.

J is TRBJ1-2 and V is TRBV28, with D maybe TRBD1 (5 bases). Trimming took off 3 bases at V and 8 bases at J, with 7 bases between the two ends. Looked up from germline, CDR1 is MDHEN and CDR2 is SYDVKM. The CDR3 consists of 11 residues. DNA of the CDR3: TGTGCCAGCAGTTTCAGGGAAGGCTACACCTTC. Amino acids: CASSFREGYTF.

The chain uses TRBV20-1 and TRBJ2-1, with TRBD2 identical over 10 bases. Germline V gene sequence: CDR1 DFQATT, CDR2 SNEGSKA (reference sequence). The CDR3 runs to 15 residues. J lost 8 bases, V lost 0 bases, and 7 bases had no gene match. CDR3 protein: CSARDLASGGHEQFF. The CDR3 DNA sequence: TGCAGTGCTAGAGATCTGGCTAGCGGGGGCCATGAGCAGTTCTTC.

This clonotype was detected ten times or more. J is TRBJ1-4 and V is TRBV12-3 or TRBV12-4; D is perhaps TRBD1 (6 bases). V shed 7 bases and J shed 5 bases, with 17 bases lying between them. This CDR3 region has 15 residues. The CDR3 region has the DNA TGTGCCAGCACCGCACGCAGAGGGGGGAATGAAAAACTGTTTTTT. The encoded protein is CASTARRGGNEKLFF.

The V call is TRBV29-1, the J call TRBJ2-7; D is possibly TRBD1 (5 bases). V lost 2 bases and J 3 bases, leaving 17 bases between the germline ends. Germline V gene sequence: CDR1 SQVTM, CDR2 ANQGSEA. This CDR3 has 15 residues. The DNA for the CDR3 is TGCAGCGTTGAATTTAAAGGGGCCCGCGGCTACGAGCAGTACGTC. Encoded protein: CSVEFKGARGYEQYV.

This clonotype has more than one count but fewer than ten. V gene TRBV19 combines with J gene TRBJ1-5; D ambiguous. Germline V gene data show CDR1 as LNHDA and CDR2 as SQIVND (reference sequence). The CDR3 length is 15 residues. Trimming took off 3 bases at V and 0 bases at J, with 9 bases between the two ends. The CDR3 here is CASSMGGHSNQPQHF. The CDR3 DNA sequence: TGTGCCAGTAGTATGGGAGGGCATAGCAATCAGCCCCAGCATTTT.

J is TRBJ1-6 and V is TRBV6-5; D is unclear. This CDR3 has 16 amino acids. Trimming took 0 bases from V and 0 from J, leaving 6 bases between them. Per the germline V gene, CDR1 is MNHEY and CDR2 is SVGAGI. CDR3 DNA sequence: TGTGCCAGCAGTTACTCGGGGAGCTCCTATAATTCACCCCTCCACTTT. It translates to CASSYSGSSYNSPLHF.

This clonotype appeared many times. The rearrangement joins TRBV5-1 to TRBJ2-5, with 8 bases identical to TRBD1. V shed 6 bases, J shed 5 bases, and the junction held 12 bases outside the gene matches. This CDR3 comprises 15 residues. Looked up from germline, CDR1 is SGHRS and CDR2 is YFSETQ. CDR3 DNA: TGCGCCAGCACCACCGGACAGGGACCGGTTGAGACCCAGTACTTC. Residues: CASTTGQGPVETQYF.

The V and J genes are TRBV21-1 and TRBJ2-7. TRBV21-1 is a recognized pseudogene. The CDR3 totals 11 residues. The CDR3 here is CASSKAYEQYV. The CDR3 bases are TGTGCCAGCAGCAAGGCTTACGAGCAGTACGTC.

This clonotype was counted at least ten times. J is TRBJ2-7 and V is TRBV28; tentative D call: TRBD1 (6 bases). The V gene's germline CDR1 is MDHEN and CDR2 SYDVKM. The ends were cut back, 5 bases at V and 3 bases at J, with 11 bases in the middle. CDR3 size: 13 residues. The CDR3 sequence is CASSLIQGYEQYF. The CDR3 nucleotides read TGTGCCAGCAGTCTTATACAGGGCTACGAGCAGTACTTC. Together with reference TRBV28 and TRBJ2-7, the CDR3 gives the full variable domain: DVKVTQSSRYLVKRTGEKVFLECVQDMDHENMFWYRQDPGLGLRLIYFSYDVKMKEKGDIPEGYSVSREKKERFSLILESASTNQTSMYLCASSLIQGYEQYFGPGTRLTVT.

The chain has TRBV2 and TRBJ2-7; no clear D. The CDR3 is 12 residues long. Per the germline V gene, CDR1 is SNHLY and CDR2 is FYNNEI. V gave up 4 bases and J gave up 4 bases, with 8 bases separating them. CDR3 region: CASSGGNYEQYV. CDR3 sequence (DNA): TGTGCCAGCAGTGGGGGAAATTACGAGCAGTACGTC.